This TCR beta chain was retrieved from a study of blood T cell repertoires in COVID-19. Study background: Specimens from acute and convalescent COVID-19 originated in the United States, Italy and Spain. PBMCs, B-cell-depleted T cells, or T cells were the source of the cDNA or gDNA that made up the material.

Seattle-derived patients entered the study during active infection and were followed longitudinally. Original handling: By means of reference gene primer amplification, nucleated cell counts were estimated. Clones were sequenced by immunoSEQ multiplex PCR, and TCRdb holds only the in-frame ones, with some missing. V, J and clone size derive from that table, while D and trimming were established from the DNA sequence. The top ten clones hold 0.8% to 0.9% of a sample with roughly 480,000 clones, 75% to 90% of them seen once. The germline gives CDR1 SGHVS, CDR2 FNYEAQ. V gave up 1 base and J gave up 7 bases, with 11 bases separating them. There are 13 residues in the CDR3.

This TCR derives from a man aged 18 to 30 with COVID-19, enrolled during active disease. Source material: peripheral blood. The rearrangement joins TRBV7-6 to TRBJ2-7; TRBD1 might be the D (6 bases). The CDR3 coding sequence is TGTGCCAGCAGCTTAGATTGGGGGCAAGAGCAGTACTTC. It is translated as CASSLDWGQEQYF. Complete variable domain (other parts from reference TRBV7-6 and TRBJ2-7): GAGVSQSPRYKVTKRGQDVALRCDPISGHVSLYWYRQALGQGPEFLTYFNYEAQQDKSGLPNDRFSAERPEGSISTLTIQRTEQRDSAMYRCASSLDWGQEQYFGPGTRLTVT.